This TCR beta chain was obtained from a study of T cell responses to AZD1222 COVID-19 vaccine. Overall study findings and caveats: Recipients of AZD1222 seropositive at baseline numbered only 5 to 7. Repertoire sampling occurred only after the peak T cell response. Females made up more of the donors, who were largely white British, and clonal diversity may have come out too low. Increases in Spike-specific TCR breadth and depth were seen after two AZD1222 doses.

V was cut by 9 bases and J by 0 bases, with 9 bases left in between. Germline V CDR1 and CDR2: ENHRY, SYGVKD. The CDR3 covers 13 residues. Turning to this clone: The antigen remains undetermined.

The method was immunoSEQ multiplex PCR; TCRdb's version includes in-frame clones alone and lacks a portion of them. The table shows around 220,000 clones, with about 94% occurring only once. Sample: peripheral blood, taken 28 days after the second dose of the MenACWY control vaccine. This clonotype was obtained from an adult who received the MenACWY meningococcal vaccine as a control. The chain is built from TRBV10-3 and TRBJ1-3; tentatively, D is TRBD1 (5 bases). CDR3 DNA sequence: TGTGCCATGAAAGGGGACTCTGGAAACACCATATATTTT. It is translated as CAMKGDSGNTIYF.